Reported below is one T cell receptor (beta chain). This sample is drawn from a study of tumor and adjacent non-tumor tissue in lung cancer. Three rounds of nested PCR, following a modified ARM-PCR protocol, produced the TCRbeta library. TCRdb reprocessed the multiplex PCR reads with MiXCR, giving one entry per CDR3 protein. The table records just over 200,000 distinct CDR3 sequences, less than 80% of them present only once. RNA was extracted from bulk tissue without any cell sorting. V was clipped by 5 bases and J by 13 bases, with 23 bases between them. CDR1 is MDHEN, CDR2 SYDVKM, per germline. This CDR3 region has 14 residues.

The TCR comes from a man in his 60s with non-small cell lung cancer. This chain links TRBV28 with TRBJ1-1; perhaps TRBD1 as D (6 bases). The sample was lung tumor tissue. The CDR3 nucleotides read TGTGCCAGCAGTCCCGGACAGAGACGGACTGAAAGTTTCTTT. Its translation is CASSPGQRRTESFF.